Listed below are T cell receptor beta chains from one sample, sequenced in a study of cytomegalovirus exposure and HLA in healthy donors. The table came from immunoSEQ multiplex PCR; TCRdb's copy has only in-frame clones and leaves some out. The profile covers 150,000 to 250,000 clones, with 79% appearing a single time and approximately 1.5% taken by the ten largest. The specimen sequenced was PBMCs. The receptor source for this set is a girl between 10 and 17 years old in good health and CMV-seropositive. CDR3s include the opening cysteine and the closing phenylalanine or tryptophan. Fields, in order: V gene, D gene, clone size, J gene, CDR3 protein, CDR3 DNA. D genes are given only for firm matches. Expanded clones are given a class, and other clones once, few, many or no size at all.

>TRBV10-3|TRBD1|-|TRBJ1-3
CAISSGTGADQSSGNTIYF
TGTGCCATCAGCTCCGGGACAGGGGCCGACCAAAGCTCTGGAAACACCATATATTTT
>TRBV19|-|-|TRBJ1-5
CASSPLQGRQPQHF
TGTGCCAGTAGTCCCCTTCAGGGTAGACAGCCCCAGCATTTT
>TRBV7-7|-|-|TRBJ1-5
CASSLLLRESQPQHF
TGTGCCAGCAGCCTTCTACTGCGGGAGAGTCAGCCCCAGCATTTT
>TRBV19|TRBD1|-|TRBJ1-5
CASWTGGRDIWDSNQPQHF
TGTGCCAGTTGGACAGGGGGACGGGACATTTGGGATAGCAATCAGCCCCAGCATTTT
>TRBV7-9|TRBD1|few|TRBJ2-1
CASRPGWGQVINEQFF
TGTGCCAGCAGGCCTGGCTGGGGACAGGTCATAAATGAGCAGTTCTTC
>TRBV2|-|-|TRBJ1-2
CASRQAANYGYTF
TGTGCCAGCAGACAGGCCGCTAACTATGGCTACACCTTC
>TRBV5-1|-|-|TRBJ2-7
CASKNSGSYEQYF
TGCGCCAGCAAGAATAGCGGCTCCTACGAGCAGTACTTC
>TRBV27|TRBD1|-|TRBJ1-5
CASSLDRESFNQPQHF
TGTGCCAGCAGCCTCGACAGGGAGTCGTTCAATCAGCCCCAGCATTTT
>TRBV6-1|-|-|TRBJ1-4
CASSETPLSSGEKLFF
TGTGCCAGCAGTGAAACCCCGCTTTCTTCGGGGGAAAAACTGTTTTTT
>TRBV5-4|-|-|TRBJ2-1
CATYFGGTHNEQFF
TGTGCCACATATTTTGGGGGGACCCACAATGAGCAGTTCTTC
>TRBV9|-|-|TRBJ1-1
CASSVLGATEAFF
TGTGCCAGCAGCGTTTTGGGGGCAACTGAAGCTTTCTTT
>TRBV2|-|-|TRBJ1-5
CASSDQGNQPQHF
TGTGCCAGCAGTGATCAGGGGAATCAGCCCCAGCATTTT
>TRBV9|-|once|TRBJ1-2
CASSPTSWYGYTF
TGTGCCAGCAGCCCTACCTCCTGGTATGGCTACACCTTC
>TRBV5-4|TRBD2|-|TRBJ2-5
CASSLDKRGLQETQYF
TGTGCCAGCAGCTTGGATAAGCGGGGGCTCCAAGAGACCCAGTACTTC
>TRBV7-2|-|-|TRBJ1-2
CASSHEMRLGGGYTF
TGTGCCAGCAGCCATGAAATGCGGTTGGGGGGTGGCTACACCTTC
>TRBV5-4|TRBD1|-|TRBJ2-1
CASSFVTGARDNEQFF
TGTGCCAGCAGCTTTGTTACAGGGGCGAGGGACAATGAGCAGTTCTTC
>TRBV11-3|TRBD1|-|TRBJ1-3
CASSLSRDRAGNTIYF
TGTGCCAGCAGCTTAAGTAGGGACAGGGCCGGAAACACCATATATTTT
>TRBV5-4|TRBD1|-|TRBJ1-2
CASSPDRQGDYTF
TGTGCCAGCAGCCCTGACAGGCAGGGGGACTACACCTTC
>TRBV5-4|TRBD1|-|TRBJ1-4
CASSLTGTGDEKLFF
TGTGCCAGCAGCCTGACCGGGACAGGGGATGAAAAACTGTTTTTT
>TRBV6-6|-|-|TRBJ1-1
CASHGGRRNTEAFF
TGTGCCAGCCACGGGGGAAGGCGGAACACTGAAGCTTTCTTT
>TRBV2|-|-|TRBJ1-5
CASRRDSNQPQHF
TGTGCCAGCAGACGGGATAGCAATCAGCCCCAGCATTTT
>TRBV25-1|TRBD2|once|TRBJ2-1
CASLAGGPNEQFF
TGTGCCAGCCTAGCGGGGGGGCCCAATGAGCAGTTCTTC
>TRBV29-1|TRBD1|few|TRBJ2-7
CSVTGGYEQYF
TGCAGCGTTACAGGGGGCTACGAGCAGTACTTC
>TRBV5-6|-|-|TRBJ2-7
CASSLAWQGTYEQYF
TGTGCCAGCAGCTTGGCGTGGCAGGGCACCTACGAGCAGTACTTC
>TRBV6-5|-|-|TRBJ2-1
CASSYSAENEQFF
TGTGCCAGCAGTTACTCGGCGGAGAATGAGCAGTTCTTC
>TRBV27|-|-|TRBJ2-5
CASSSPGPAEGQYF
TGTGCCAGCAGTTCCCCGGGCCCCGCGGAGGGCCAGTACTTC
>TRBV4-1|TRBD2|few|TRBJ2-1
CASSPEGAATSGAGGEQFF
TGCGCCAGCAGCCCCGAGGGAGCCGCGACTAGCGGGGCCGGGGGGGAGCAGTTCTTC
>TRBV9|TRBD1|few|TRBJ1-1
CASSVQGDTEAFF
TGTGCCAGCAGCGTACAGGGGGACACTGAAGCTTTCTTT
>TRBV19|-|-|TRBJ2-4
CASSIVGMGAGAKNIQYF
TGTGCCAGTAGTATCGTGGGTATGGGGGCGGGTGCCAAAAACATTCAGTACTTC